This T cell receptor (beta chain) was retrieved from a study of blood T cell repertoires in COVID-19. The overall study: Samples representing acute and convalescent COVID-19 were sourced from the United States, Italy and Spain. PBMCs, B-cell-depleted T cells, or T cells were the source of the cDNA or gDNA that made up the material.

This table comes from immunoSEQ multiplex PCR, and its TCRdb copy is limited to in-frame clones, with some not included. The table lists 310,000 or so clones, 90% of them singletons. V shed 3 bases and J 3 bases; nucleotides not matched to a gene: 1. CDR1 is SGHAT and CDR2 is FQNNGV in the germline V gene. This CDR3 has 14 residues. Participant ages covered roughly 18 to 89 years across 25 or so US areas. Sequencing used PBMCs or T cells enriched from blood (not recorded which). The receptor comes from a woman under 30 with acute COVID-19. The V gene is TRBV11-2, the J gene TRBJ1-1; 10 bases line up with TRBD1. CDR3 sequence (DNA): TGTGCCAGCAGCTTGGGACAGGGGTACACTGAAGCTTTCTTT. Its translation: CASSLGQGYTEAFF.